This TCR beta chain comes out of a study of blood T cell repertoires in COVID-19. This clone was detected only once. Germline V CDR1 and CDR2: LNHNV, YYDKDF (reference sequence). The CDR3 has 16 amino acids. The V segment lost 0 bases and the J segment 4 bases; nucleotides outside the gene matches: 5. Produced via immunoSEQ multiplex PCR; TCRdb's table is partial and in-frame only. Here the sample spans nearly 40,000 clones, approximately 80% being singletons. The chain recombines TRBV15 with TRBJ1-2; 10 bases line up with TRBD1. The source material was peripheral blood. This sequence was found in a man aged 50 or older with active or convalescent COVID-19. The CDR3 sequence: CATSRDGDRGRYGYTF. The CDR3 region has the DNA TGTGCCACCAGCAGAGATGGGGACAGGGGTCGCTATGGCTACACCTTC.